This TCR beta chain was retrieved from a study of beta chain features in type 1 diabetes. This CDR3 has 15 amino acids. Looked up from germline, CDR1 is MNHEY and CDR2 is SVGAGI. Trimming cost V 0 bases and J 5 bases, with 13 bases left between them. Reverse transcribing all isolated RNA meant expressed TCRB transcripts were sequenced. The assay was immunoSEQ multiplex PCR, and TCRdb's table has in-frame clones only and misses some. The table shows fewer than 250,000 clones, with roughly 13% occurring only once. The gene calls are TRBV6-5 and TRBJ1-1; D is possibly TRBD1 (5 bases). This receptor was taken from a woman between 35 and 50 years old in good health. The specimen sequenced was naive CD4+ T cells from blood. The CDR3 is CASSYSGGGGTEAFF. The CDR3 DNA sequence: TGTGCCAGCAGTTACTCCGGCGGGGGGGGAACTGAAGCTTTCTTT.